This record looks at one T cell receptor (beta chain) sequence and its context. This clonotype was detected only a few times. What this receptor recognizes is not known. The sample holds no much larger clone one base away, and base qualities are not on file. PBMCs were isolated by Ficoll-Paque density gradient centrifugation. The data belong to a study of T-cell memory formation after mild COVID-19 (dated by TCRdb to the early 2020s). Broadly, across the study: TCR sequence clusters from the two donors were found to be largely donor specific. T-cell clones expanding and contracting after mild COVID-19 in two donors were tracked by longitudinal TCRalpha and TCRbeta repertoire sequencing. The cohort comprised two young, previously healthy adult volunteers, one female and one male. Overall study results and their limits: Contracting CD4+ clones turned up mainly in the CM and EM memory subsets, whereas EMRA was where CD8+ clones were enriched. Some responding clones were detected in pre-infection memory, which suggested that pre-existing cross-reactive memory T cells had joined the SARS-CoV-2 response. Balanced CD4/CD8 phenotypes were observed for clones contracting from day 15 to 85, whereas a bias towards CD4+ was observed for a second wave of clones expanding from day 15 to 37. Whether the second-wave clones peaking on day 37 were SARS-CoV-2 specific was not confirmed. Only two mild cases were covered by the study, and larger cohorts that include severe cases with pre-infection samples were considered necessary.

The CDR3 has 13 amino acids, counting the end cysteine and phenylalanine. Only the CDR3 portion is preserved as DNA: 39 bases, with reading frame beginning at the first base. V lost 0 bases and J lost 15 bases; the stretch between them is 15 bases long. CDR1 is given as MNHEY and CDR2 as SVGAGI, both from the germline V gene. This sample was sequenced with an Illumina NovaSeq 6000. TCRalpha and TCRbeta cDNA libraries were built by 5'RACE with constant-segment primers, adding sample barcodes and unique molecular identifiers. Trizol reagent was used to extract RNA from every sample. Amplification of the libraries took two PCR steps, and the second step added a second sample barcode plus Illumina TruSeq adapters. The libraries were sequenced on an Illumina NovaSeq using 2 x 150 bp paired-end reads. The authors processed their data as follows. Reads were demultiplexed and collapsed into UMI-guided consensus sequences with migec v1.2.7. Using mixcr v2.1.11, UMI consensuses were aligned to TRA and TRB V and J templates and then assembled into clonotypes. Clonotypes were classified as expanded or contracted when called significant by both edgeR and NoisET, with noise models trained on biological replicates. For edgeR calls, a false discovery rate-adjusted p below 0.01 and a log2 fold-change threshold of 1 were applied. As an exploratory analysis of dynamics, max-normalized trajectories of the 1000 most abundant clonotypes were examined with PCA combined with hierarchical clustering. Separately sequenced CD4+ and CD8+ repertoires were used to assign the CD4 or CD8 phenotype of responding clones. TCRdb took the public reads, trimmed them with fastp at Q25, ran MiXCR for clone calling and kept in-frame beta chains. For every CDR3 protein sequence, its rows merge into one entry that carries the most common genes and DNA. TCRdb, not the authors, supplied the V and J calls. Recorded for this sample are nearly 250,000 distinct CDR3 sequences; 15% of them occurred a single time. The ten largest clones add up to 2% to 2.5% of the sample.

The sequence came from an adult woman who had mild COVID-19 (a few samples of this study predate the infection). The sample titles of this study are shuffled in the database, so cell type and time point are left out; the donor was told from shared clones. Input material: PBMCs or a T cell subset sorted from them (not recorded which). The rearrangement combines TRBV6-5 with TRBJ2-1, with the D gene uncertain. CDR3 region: CASSYSKWDLRFF. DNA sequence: TGTGCCAGCAGTTACTCGAAATGGGATTTGCGGTTCTTC.